The 8 T cell receptor beta chains reported below all come from one sample, sequenced in a study of human T cells and chemical hapten exposure. Time point specified: pre-sensitization, week 0. Documented treatment: therapeutic diphenylcyclopropenone sensitization with weekly scalp DPC. One entry per CDR3 protein results from TCRdb running MiXCR on the RACE reads. The top ten clones hold about 8.2% of a sample with around 330,000 distinct CDR3 sequences, approximately 5.8% of them seen once. Sequencing was performed on whole blood, taken in connection with sensitization to the hapten diphenylcyclopropenone (DPC). Receptor source: a woman aged 18-35 years with alopecia areata. Some clones in this sample may be carry-over from other donors' samples.

The chain combines TRBV28 with TRBJ2-3, with D possibly being TRBD2 (5 bases). The CDR3 has 13 amino acids. The germline V gene has CDR1 MDHEN and CDR2 SYDVKM. V lost 7 bases, J lost 2 bases, and 10 bases lay in between. Here the CDR3 DNA reads TGTGCCAGCAACACGGGGAACACAGATACGCAGTATTTT. Translating it yields CASNTGNTDTQYF.

There are a few counts of this clonotype. The J gene is TRBJ1-1, the V gene TRBV4-2; D uncertain. V was clipped by 4 bases and J by 3 bases, with 12 bases between them. Germline CDR1 LGHNA, CDR2 YNFKEQ. The CDR3 sequence is 14 residues long. The CDR3 loop is CASSREKGYTEAFF. The DNA of the CDR3 is TGTGCCAGCAGCCGCGAGAAGGGTTACACTGAAGCTTTCTTT.

This clonotype showed up just a few times. The J gene is TRBJ2-1, the V gene TRBV4-3; TRBD2 matches at 9 bases. This CDR3 comprises 16 residues. The germline gives CDR1 LGHNA, CDR2 YSLEER. V shed 4 bases and J 7 bases; nucleotides not matched to a gene: 11. The chain's CDR3 is CASSPLGGGVGNEQFF. The CDR3 DNA reads TGCGCCAGCAGCCCACTAGGCGGGGGGGTAGGGAATGAGCAGTTCTTC.

This clonotype was counted between two and nine times. The chain links TRBV6-2 or TRBV6-3 to TRBJ2-1; a weak D match, TRBD1 (6 bases). Trimming stripped 6 bases from V and 4 bases from J, with 7 bases between. The CDR3 loop spans 12 amino acids. The germline gives CDR1 MNHEY, CDR2 SVGEGT. CDR3 sequence: CASRTGYNEQFF. As DNA, the CDR3 is TGTGCCAGCAGGACAGGATACAATGAGCAGTTCTTC.

This clonotype was seen at least ten times. This rearrangement joins TRBV28 to TRBJ1-1; D may be TRBD1 (6 bases). Germline CDR1 is MDHEN and CDR2 is SYDVKM. The CDR3 sequence is 15 residues long. With 6 bases removed from V and 5 bases from J, the gap between germline ends came to 19 bases. CDR3 region: CASSPPQGLGTEAFF. The CDR3 coding sequence is TGTGCCAGCAGCCCCCCCCAGGGGCTGGGAACTGAAGCTTTCTTT.

There are a few counts of this clonotype. The gene calls are TRBV7-2 and TRBJ2-5, with D perhaps given as TRBD1 or TRBD2 (5 bases each). CDR1 is SGHTA, CDR2 FQGNSA, per germline. V lost 1 base to trimming and J lost 3 bases, with 24 bases between them. This CDR3 is built from 19 residues. The CDR3 is CASSLVARVLQGAKETQYF. CDR3 nucleotides: TGTGCCAGCAGCTTAGTTGCTCGTGTACTCCAGGGAGCAAAAGAGACCCAGTACTTC.

This chain uses TRBV12-3 or TRBV12-4 with TRBJ1-1; 8 bases fit TRBD1. The V gene end was trimmed by 1 base and the J gene end by 0 bases; junction bases not matched to a gene: 7. The CDR3 extends over 17 amino acids. CDR3 bases: TGTGCCAGCAGTTTAGGGGCGGGACAGGCGTTGAACACTGAAGCTTTCTTT. Translated: CASSLGAGQALNTEAFF.

This clonotype was recorded a few times. This sequence joins TRBV14 and TRBJ2-3; D remains unclear. This CDR3 contains 15 residues. V was cut by 0 bases and J by 4 bases, with 11 bases left in between. The germline V gene has CDR1 SGHDN and CDR2 FVKESK. This CDR3 is CASSQDWDLADTQYF. CDR3 sequence (DNA): TGTGCCAGCAGCCAAGATTGGGATTTGGCAGATACGCAGTATTTT. The whole variable domain, remainder taken from reference TRBV14 and TRBJ2-3, is EAGVTQFPSHSVIEKGQTVTLRCDPISGHDNLYWYRRVMGKEIKFLLHFVKESKQDESGMPNNRFLAERTGGTYSTLKVQPAELEDSGVYFCASSQDWDLADTQYFGPGTRLTVL.